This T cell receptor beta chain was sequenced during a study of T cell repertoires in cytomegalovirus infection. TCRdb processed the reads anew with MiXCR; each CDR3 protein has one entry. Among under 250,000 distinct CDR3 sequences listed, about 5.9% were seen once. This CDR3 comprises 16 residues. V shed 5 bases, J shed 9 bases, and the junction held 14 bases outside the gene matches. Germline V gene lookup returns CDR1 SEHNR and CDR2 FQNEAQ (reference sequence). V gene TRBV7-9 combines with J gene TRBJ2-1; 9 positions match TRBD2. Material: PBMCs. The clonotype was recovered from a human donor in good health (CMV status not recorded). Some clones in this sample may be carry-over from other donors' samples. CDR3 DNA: TGTGCCAGCAGCCAACCAGGCGGGGGGGCCGTCAGTGAGCAGTTCTTC. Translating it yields CASSQPGGGAVSEQFF.